These T cell receptor beta chains were read from a single sample in a study of T-cell reconstitution after alpha-beta-depleted transplantation in children. TCRdb called the PCR reads again in MiXCR, with one record for every CDR3 protein. The repertoire includes around 360,000 distinct CDR3 sequences, approximately 10% of them detected once, and around 2.4% sits in the top ten. The material sequenced was PBMCs from the stem cell graft donor, taken from the stem cell graft. These receptors all come from a human donor who donated a stem cell graft to a child with acute lymphoblastic leukemia. The CDR3 runs from the conserved cysteine through the conserved F or W. A D gene is named only where the DNA matches it firmly. Clone sizes are given selectively: once, few, many, or a class where the clone is expanded.

abundance: many; v_gene: TRBV5-1; d_gene: TRBD2; j_gene: TRBJ2-5; CDR3aa: CASSQGLAGQETQYF; CDR3nt: TGCGCCAGCAGCCAAGGACTAGCGGGGCAAGAGACCCAGTACTTC
abundance: -; v_gene: TRBV29-1; d_gene: -; j_gene: TRBJ2-3; CDR3aa: CSVTFSEVVRDTQYF; CDR3nt: TGCAGCGTTACCTTTTCCGAGGTAGTGAGAGATACGCAGTATTTT
abundance: -; v_gene: TRBV7-9; d_gene: -; j_gene: TRBJ2-1; CDR3aa: CASSLAWPGGNEQFF; CDR3nt: TGTGCCAGCAGCTTAGCGTGGCCCGGGGGAAATGAGCAGTTCTTC
abundance: many; v_gene: TRBV4-3; d_gene: -; j_gene: TRBJ1-2; CDR3aa: CASSQDPGEVYGYTF; CDR3nt: TGCGCCAGCAGCCAAGACCCCGGGGAGGTCTATGGCTACACCTTC
abundance: -; v_gene: TRBV4-3; d_gene: TRBD2; j_gene: TRBJ2-7; CDR3aa: CASSQTGGRGSHEQYF; CDR3nt: TGCGCCAGCAGCCAGACGGGAGGGAGGGGCTCCCACGAGCAGTACTTC
abundance: -; v_gene: TRBV3-1; d_gene: TRBD1; j_gene: TRBJ1-5; CDR3aa: CASSQARTGINQPQHF; CDR3nt: TGTGCCAGCAGCCAAGCTCGGACAGGGATTAATCAGCCCCAGCATTTT
abundance: many; v_gene: TRBV24-1; d_gene: -; j_gene: TRBJ2-1; CDR3aa: CATSRQGNEQFF; CDR3nt: TGTGCCACCAGTCGGCAGGGCAATGAGCAGTTCTTC
abundance: -; v_gene: TRBV5-5; d_gene: -; j_gene: TRBJ1-2; CDR3aa: CASRPEGDLYGYTF; CDR3nt: TGTGCCAGCAGACCCGAAGGGGACCTCTATGGCTACACCTTC
abundance: -; v_gene: TRBV12-3/TRBV12-4; d_gene: TRBD2; j_gene: TRBJ2-1; CDR3aa: CASSFFPRLAGGWEQFF; CDR3nt: TGTGCCAGCAGTTTCTTTCCGCGACTAGCGGGAGGATGGGAGCAGTTCTTC
abundance: -; v_gene: TRBV5-1; d_gene: TRBD2; j_gene: TRBJ2-1; CDR3aa: CASSRPPGLAKVGWYNEQFF; CDR3nt: TGCGCCAGCAGCCGTCCTCCGGGACTAGCGAAGGTTGGGTGGTACAATGAGCAGTTCTTC
abundance: few; v_gene: TRBV9; d_gene: -; j_gene: TRBJ2-1; CDR3aa: CASSALDHNEQFF; CDR3nt: TGTGCCAGCAGCGCACTTGACCACAATGAGCAGTTCTTC
abundance: -; v_gene: TRBV12-3/TRBV12-4; d_gene: -; j_gene: TRBJ1-2; CDR3aa: CASSLALQNGYTF; CDR3nt: TGTGCCAGCAGTTTAGCTTTACAAAATGGCTACACCTTC
abundance: -; v_gene: TRBV11-2; d_gene: TRBD2; j_gene: TRBJ2-7; CDR3aa: CASSSGTSGSLDEQYF; CDR3nt: TGTGCCAGCAGCTCAGGGACTAGCGGGAGTTTGGACGAGCAGTACTTC
abundance: -; v_gene: TRBV30; d_gene: TRBD2; j_gene: TRBJ2-3; CDR3aa: CAWSPKSSGQRVDTQYF; CDR3nt: TGTGCCTGGAGTCCAAAATCTAGCGGCCAGAGGGTAGATACGCAGTATTTT
abundance: few; v_gene: TRBV28; d_gene: -; j_gene: TRBJ2-5; CDR3aa: CASSSGGSGETQYF; CDR3nt: TGTGCCAGCAGTTCTGGGGGGAGTGGAGAGACCCAGTACTTC
abundance: few; v_gene: TRBV7-9; d_gene: TRBD2; j_gene: TRBJ2-1; CDR3aa: CASSLVGAGPVNEQFF; CDR3nt: TGTGCCAGCAGCTTAGTAGGAGCGGGACCCGTCAATGAGCAGTTCTTC